What follows are 22 T cell receptor beta chains derived from one specimen sequenced in a study of T cell responses to AZD1222 COVID-19 vaccine. Profiled with immunoSEQ multiplex PCR; TCRdb holds only in-frame clones, not every one. Of about 86,000 clones listed, 90% were seen once; the top ten hold around 3%. The sequencing here drew on peripheral blood, taken on day 0 of AZD1222 vaccination. Receptor source: an adult in good health.

The rearrangement links TRBV6-5 to TRBJ1-2; TRBD1 is a possible D gene (6 bases). The CDR3 runs 13 residues. Germline V gene lookup returns CDR1 MNHEY and CDR2 SVGAGI. V was shortened by 5 bases and J by 6 bases, with 13 bases between the two germline ends. CDR3 DNA sequence: TGTGCCAGCAGTCAAAACAGGGTGGATGGCTACACCTTC. It yields the protein CASSQNRVDGYTF.

This chain joins TRBV7-3 and TRBJ1-1; D not resolved. CDR3 length: 13 residues. The germline V gene has CDR1 SGHTA and CDR2 FQGTGA. V was trimmed by 5 bases and J by 1 base, leaving 8 bases between them. The CDR3 nucleotides read TGTGCCAGCAGCGTTATGGAGAACACTGAAGCTTTCTTT. Amino acid sequence: CASSVMENTEAFF.

The chain joins TRBV9 to TRBJ2-3, with 7 bases aligning to TRBD1. This CDR3 comprises 13 residues. The V gene end was trimmed by 3 bases and the J gene end by 5 bases; junction bases not matched to a gene: 3. Per germline, CDR1 SGDLS and CDR2 YYNGEE. The CDR3 is CASSDRDRDTQYF. In DNA, the CDR3 is TGTGCCAGCAGCGACCGGGACAGAGATACGCAGTATTTT.

The CDR3 bases are TGCGCCAGCAGTGAGTTAGGACAGTATAATGAAAAACTGTTTTTT. This encodes CASSELGQYNEKLFF. V gene TRBV10-2 combines with J gene TRBJ1-4, with a possible D match to TRBD1 (6 bases). The length of the CDR3 is 15 residues. With 1 base removed from V and 4 bases from J, the gap between germline ends came to 10 bases. Germline CDR1 reads WSHSY; CDR2 reads SAAADI.

This rearrangement joins TRBV4-1 to TRBJ2-7; TRBD1 agrees at 10 bases. The CDR3 runs to 16 residues. V was pared by 0 bases and J by 5 bases, with 7 bases of the junction left unmatched. Looked up from germline, CDR1 is MGHRA and CDR2 is YSYEKL. The CDR3 sequence is CASSQEGGTGVDEQYF. The DNA of the CDR3 is TGCGCCAGCAGCCAAGAAGGAGGGACAGGGGTCGACGAGCAGTACTTC.

The J gene is TRBJ2-5, the V gene TRBV30, with TRBD1 matching over 7 bases. V was pared by 4 bases and J by 2 bases, with 4 bases of the junction left unmatched. This CDR3 is built from 13 residues. The germline CDR1 and CDR2 sequences are GTSNPN and SVGIG (reference sequence). The CDR3 region has the DNA TGTGCCTGGACCGGGACAGCGCAAGAGACCCAGTACTTC. It yields the protein CAWTGTAQETQYF.

The V and J genes are TRBV7-3 and TRBJ2-7; the match to TRBD2 covers 7 bases. Per the germline V gene, CDR1 is SGHTA and CDR2 is FQGTGA. The CDR3 is 13 amino acids. V lost 3 bases to trimming and J lost 4 bases; unmatched junction nucleotides: 3. CDR3 sequence: CASSFERGYEQYF. DNA for the CDR3: TGTGCCAGCAGCTTCGAGCGGGGTTACGAGCAGTACTTC.

The chain combines TRBV24-1 with TRBJ2-3; 12 bases agree with TRBD1. The junction had 3 bases not matched to a gene; V was cut back by 5 bases and J by 4 bases. The length of the CDR3 is 15 residues. Germline-derived CDR1 and CDR2 are KGHDR and SFDVKD. The DNA of the CDR3 is TGTGCCACCAGTGCGGGACAGGGGGCGGCAGATACGCAGTATTTT. Translated: CATSAGQGAADTQYF.

The chain couples TRBV7-3 to TRBJ2-1; tentatively, D is TRBD1 (5 bases). Per germline, CDR1 SGHTA and CDR2 FQGTGA. Trimming removed 5 bases from V and 7 bases from J, with 12 bases in between. This CDR3 has 13 residues. The CDR3 loop reads CASSLIAGNEQFF. The DNA for the CDR3 is TGTGCCAGCAGCCTAATTGCAGGGAATGAGCAGTTCTTC.

The chain carries TRBV24-1 and TRBJ1-5; D is ambiguous. This CDR3 has 13 residues. The V gene lost 7 bases and the J gene lost 7 bases, with 13 bases spanning the gap. CDR1 is KGHDR, CDR2 SFDVKD, per germline. The CDR3 sequence is CATSAVGEQPQHF. CDR3 DNA sequence: TGTGCCACCAGCGCGGTCGGGGAACAGCCCCAGCATTTT.

Here the CDR3 reads CASNTRGRRSNQPQHF. As DNA, the CDR3 is TGTGCCAGCAATACCCGTGGCAGGCGAAGCAATCAGCCCCAGCATTTT. This rearrangement joins TRBV19 to TRBJ1-5; D is unresolved. The germline V gene encodes CDR1 LNHDA and CDR2 SQIVND (reference sequence). V shed 9 bases and J shed 1 base, with 19 bases lying between them. CDR3 length: 16 amino acids.

CDR3 residues: CASSFTQVDGYTF. The CDR3 nucleotides read TGTGCCAGCAGCTTTACACAGGTTGATGGCTACACCTTC. This sequence joins TRBV7-9 and TRBJ1-2; a possible D gene is TRBD1 (5 bases). In germline, CDR1 is SEHNR, CDR2 FQNEAQ (reference sequence). The CDR3 has 13 amino acids. V lost 3 bases to trimming and J lost 6 bases, with 11 bases between them.

The chain carries TRBV7-9 and TRBJ2-7, with D uncertain. Germline V gene sequence: CDR1 SEHNR, CDR2 FQNEAQ (reference sequence). V lost 5 bases, J lost 3 bases, and 5 bases lay in between. CDR3 size: 11 residues. The DNA for the CDR3 is TGTGCCAGCAGCCCCTACTACGAGCAGTACTTC. It yields the protein CASSPYYEQYF.

With respect to this clone: This specimen includes other DNA sequences encoding the same CDR3. This chain uses TRBV6-5 with TRBJ1-6; the D gene is possibly TRBD1 (5 bases). Trimming cost V 4 bases and J 7 bases, with 8 bases left between them. CDR3 length: 13 residues. The germline gives CDR1 MNHEY, CDR2 SVGAGI. CDR3 coding DNA: TGTGCCAGCAGTTCAGGGAGAAATTCACCCCTCCACTTT. It encodes CASSSGRNSPLHF.

The chain carries TRBV28 and TRBJ2-5; D unresolved. CDR1 is MDHEN and CDR2 is SYDVKM in the germline V gene. The V end was cut by 1 base, the J end by 5 bases, with 14 bases between. This CDR3 is 15 amino acids long. The CDR3 DNA reads TGTGCCAGCAGTTTATCTGGTGCGGATATCGAGACCCAGTACTTC. Its protein product is CASSLSGADIETQYF.

The V and J genes are TRBV5-1 and TRBJ2-7; D ambiguous. Germline values: CDR1 SGHRS, CDR2 YFSETQ. The CDR3 consists of 13 residues. V gave up 0 bases and J gave up 2 bases, with 6 bases separating them. CDR3 nucleotide sequence: TGCGCCAGCAGCTTGGGATATACCTACGAGCAGTACTTC. Its translation: CASSLGYTYEQYF.

Remarks on this clone: Other DNA sequences of this sample code for an identical CDR3. This chain connects TRBV30 to TRBJ1-5; D gene ambiguous. Germline loops: CDR1 GTSNPN, CDR2 SVGIG (reference sequence). The CDR3 is 12 residues long. The germline V and J ends were trimmed by 2 bases and 7 bases, with 9 bases remaining between them. Here the CDR3 reads CAWSSGNQPQHF. In nucleotides, the CDR3 is TGTGCCTGGAGTTCCGGGAACCAGCCCCAGCATTTT.

This chain uses TRBV10-3 with TRBJ1-2, with 7 positions matching TRBD1. CDR1 ENHRY and CDR2 SYGVKD come from the germline V gene. CDR3 length: 13 residues. The ends lost 4 bases at V and 7 bases at J; junction bases unmatched: 6. CDR3 region: CAISGDRVVGYTF. In nucleotides, the CDR3 is TGTGCCATCAGTGGAGACAGGGTTGTTGGCTACACCTTC.

The chain has TRBV5-4 and TRBJ1-1, with D perhaps TRBD1 (5 bases). This CDR3 comprises 14 residues. Per germline, CDR1 SGHNT and CDR2 YYREEE (reference sequence). Trimming pared 7 bases from V and 5 bases from J, leaving 18 bases between. CDR3 sequence reads: CASQRPGGETEAFF. Written as DNA, the CDR3 is TGTGCCAGCCAACGACCTGGGGGGGAGACTGAAGCTTTCTTT.

The chain links TRBV7-2 to TRBJ2-5; TRBD2 might be the D (6 bases). The CDR3 contains 15 residues. The V gene lost 3 bases and the J gene lost 7 bases, with 18 bases spanning the gap. The germline gives CDR1 SGHTA, CDR2 FQGNSA. The CDR3 reads CASSFSSGPEGTQYF. Written as DNA, the CDR3 is TGTGCCAGCAGCTTCAGTAGCGGCCCAGAAGGGACCCAGTACTTC.

The rearrangement links TRBV7-9 to TRBJ2-1; 9 bases agree with TRBD1. Per the germline V gene, CDR1 is SEHNR and CDR2 is FQNEAQ (reference sequence). The CDR3 is made up of 13 amino acids. The V gene end was trimmed by 10 bases and the J gene end by 8 bases; junction bases not matched to a gene: 9. This CDR3 reads CATPGQGVYEQFF. For the CDR3, the DNA is TGTGCCACCCCGGGACAGGGTGTGTATGAGCAGTTCTTC.

This chain uses TRBV28 with TRBJ2-7; 10 bases map to TRBD1. In germline, CDR1 is MDHEN, CDR2 SYDVKM. The V gene end was trimmed by 3 bases and the J gene end by 0 bases; junction bases not matched to a gene: 14. The CDR3 runs 19 residues. CDR3 nucleotides: TGTGCCAGCAGTTTGGGTACGACAGGGGGCAGCGGAAGCTCCTACGAGCAGTACTTC. Translation: CASSLGTTGGSGSSYEQYF.